This TCR beta chain derives from a study of blood T cell repertoires in COVID-19. The overall study: The analysed material was cDNA or gDNA that came from T cells, B-cell-depleted T cells, or PBMCs.

This clone was found a few times. In the authors' workflow: Researchers report that nucleated cell counts were estimated from reference gene primer amplification. Clones were sequenced by immunoSEQ multiplex PCR, and TCRdb holds only the in-frame ones, with some missing. For V, J and clone size, that table is used; D and trimming come from the DNA. The table has 230,000 or so clones, around 80% seen once. CDR1 SQVTM and CDR2 ANQGSEA come from the germline V gene. The CDR3 spans 13 residues. Trimming shortened V by 3 bases and J by 4 bases, and 12 bases separated the two germline ends. J is TRBJ1-1 and V is TRBV29-1; possibly TRBD1 for D (5 bases). What was sequenced was peripheral blood. This TCR derives from a man aged 30 to 45 with active or convalescent COVID-19. The CDR3 DNA is TGCAGCGTTGAGAGGCAGGGTCGCACTGAAGCTTTCTTT. This codes for CSVERQGRTEAFF. The full variable domain, its missing parts supplied by reference TRBV29-1 and TRBJ1-1, is SAVISQKPSRDICQRGTSLTIQCQVDSQVTMMFWYRQQPGQSLTLIATANQGSEATYESGFVIDKFPISRPNLTFSTLTVSNMSPEDSSIYLCSVERQGRTEAFFGQGTRLTVV.